This TCR beta chain was documented in a study of blood T cells in healthy people across ages. Germline CDR1 reads MNHEY; CDR2 reads SMNVEV (reference sequence). This CDR3 is built from 18 residues. Turning to this clonotype: Mismatch with germline at one junction end may stem from a read error.

Sample-barcoded 5' priming and a J-beta primer mix drove a second PCR of roughly 7 to 11 cycles. TCRdb redid the calling of the 5' RACE reads with MiXCR, one entry per CDR3 protein. The data contain approximately 1,700,000 distinct CDR3 sequences, about 39% of them singletons. V usage is TRBV27 and J usage is TRBJ1-5, with 7 bases matching TRBD1. Material for sequencing was blood. This TCR was recovered from a human donor in good health. For the CDR3, the DNA is TGTGCCTGCAGCCCGGACCGTACAGGGGATTATAGCAATCAGCCCCAGCATTTT. This encodes CACSPDRTGDYSNQPQHF.